One and the same sample provided the 10 T cell receptor beta chains below, sequenced in a study of T cell repertoires in cytomegalovirus infection. TCRdb processed the reads anew with MiXCR; each CDR3 protein has one entry. This sample has approximately 990,000 distinct CDR3 sequences, with more than 25% found just once. Antigens for these TCRs are unknown. Material: cultured CD8+ T cells from PBMCs, obtained from culture after CMV antigen stimulation. These receptors were obtained from a human donor in good health (CMV status not recorded). Some clones in this sample may be carry-over from other donors' samples.

There are many counts of this clonotype. V usage is TRBV7-8 and J usage is TRBJ2-7; possibly TRBD2 for D (6 bases). The length of the CDR3 is 15 residues. Germline V lookup: CDR1 SGHVS, CDR2 FQNEAQ. Deletions cut 4 bases from V and 2 bases from J, with 15 bases between. The CDR3 loop reads CASSSGLSLTYEQYV. In DNA form, the CDR3 reads TGTGCCAGCAGCTCGGGACTTTCACTAACCTACGAGCAGTACGTC.

This clonotype showed up just a few times. V is TRBV27 and J is TRBJ2-7; D might be TRBD1 (7 bases). This CDR3 has 14 amino acids. V was clipped by 6 bases and J by 3 bases, with 15 bases between them. The germline gives CDR1 MNHEY, CDR2 SMNVEV (reference sequence). The CDR3 bases are TGTGCCAGCAGAGGGGGGCAGGGGGGCTACGAGCAGTACTTC. This translates into CASRGGQGGYEQYF.

The chain carries TRBV6-8 and TRBJ2-7; 11 bases are shared with TRBD1. Germline loops: CDR1 MNHGY, CDR2 SAAAGT. The length of the CDR3 is 14 residues. J lost 7 bases, V lost 4 bases, and 6 bases had no gene match. CDR3 protein: CASSFGQGAWEQYF. Written as DNA, the CDR3 is TGTGCCAGCAGTTTCGGACAGGGGGCGTGGGAGCAGTACTTC.

This clonotype was picked up a small number of times. The CDR3 here is CASSPGWGGNQPQHF. For the CDR3, the DNA is TGTGCCAGCAGCCCCGGATGGGGGGGCAATCAGCCCCAGCATTTT. This chain links TRBV5-6 with TRBJ1-5, with D maybe TRBD1 (5 bases). CDR1 is SGHDT and CDR2 is YYEEEE in the germline V gene. The CDR3 covers 15 residues. The ends were cut back, 4 bases at V and 2 bases at J, with 13 bases in the middle.

The table lists this clonotype with a few counts. This chain connects TRBV29-1 to TRBJ1-2; possible D gene TRBD1, 5 bases. Trimming removed 0 bases at V and 3 bases at J, with 14 bases between. There are 15 residues in the CDR3. Germline CDR1 and CDR2: SQVTM and ANQGSEA. CDR3 region: CSVEEEGDSYYGYTF. The CDR3 nucleotides are TGCAGCGTTGAAGAGGAAGGGGACTCCTACTATGGCTACACCTTC.

With regard to this clonotype: A single base separates this from a much larger clone, so it may be a read error. CDR3 nucleotide sequence: TGTGCCAGCATCGGGACTAACTATGGCTACACCTTC. It codes for CASIGTNYGYTF. The rearrangement uses TRBV2 and TRBJ1-2, with D unclear. V dropped 7 bases and J dropped 0 bases, with 6 bases sitting between them. CDR1 is SNHLY and CDR2 is FYNNEI in the germline V gene. CDR3 length: 12 residues.

This clonotype was recorded many times. This rearrangement joins TRBV7-9 to TRBJ2-5; TRBD2 is a possible D gene (6 bases). The V end lost 0 bases, the J end lost 3 bases, and 8 bases lay between the germline ends. Germline V CDR1 and CDR2: SEHNR, FQNEAQ (reference sequence). This CDR3 contains 14 residues. The CDR3 here is CASSLAAGKETQYF. DNA of the CDR3: TGTGCCAGCAGCTTAGCGGCGGGGAAAGAGACCCAGTACTTC.

CDR3 DNA: TGTGCCAGCTCAACAGGGTGGAACACCGGGGAGCTGTTTTTT. Translating it yields CASSTGWNTGELFF. The rearrangement uses TRBV18 and TRBJ2-2, with a tentative D call TRBD1 (6 bases). Germline CDR1 KGHSH, CDR2 LQKENI. The CDR3 loop spans 14 amino acids. V was clipped by 5 bases and J by 1 base, with 8 bases between them.

The rearrangement uses TRBV19 and TRBJ2-1; TRBD1 or TRBD2 may be the D gene (5 bases each). V lost 3 bases and J 7 bases, leaving 10 bases between the germline ends. There are 13 residues in the CDR3. Germline CDR1 and CDR2: LNHDA and SQIVND (reference sequence). The chain's CDR3 is CASSINGANEQFF. The CDR3 nucleotides are TGTGCCAGTAGTATTAACGGGGCGAATGAGCAGTTCTTC.

The V gene is TRBV20-1, the J gene TRBJ2-1; TRBD1 is a possible D gene (7 bases). Trimming shortened V by 6 bases and J by 3 bases, and 15 bases separated the two germline ends. The germline V gene encodes CDR1 DFQATT and CDR2 SNEGSKA (reference sequence). The CDR3 totals 14 residues. The DNA for the CDR3 is TGCAGTGCGGGGGGCCAGGGGGTCTACAATGAGCAGTTCTTC. It codes for CSAGGQGVYNEQFF.